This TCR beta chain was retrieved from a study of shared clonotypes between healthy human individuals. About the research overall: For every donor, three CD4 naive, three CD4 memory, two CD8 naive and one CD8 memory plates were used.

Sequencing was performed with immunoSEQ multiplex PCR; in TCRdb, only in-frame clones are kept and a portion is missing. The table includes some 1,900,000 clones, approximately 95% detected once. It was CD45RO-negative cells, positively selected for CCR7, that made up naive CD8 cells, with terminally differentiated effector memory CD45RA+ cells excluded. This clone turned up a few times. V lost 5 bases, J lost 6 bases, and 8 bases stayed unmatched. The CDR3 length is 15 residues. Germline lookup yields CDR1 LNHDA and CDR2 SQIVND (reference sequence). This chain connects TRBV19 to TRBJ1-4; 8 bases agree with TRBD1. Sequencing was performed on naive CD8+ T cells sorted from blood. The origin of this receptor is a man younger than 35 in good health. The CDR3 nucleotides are TGTGCCAGTAGTGGTTTAGGACAGGGAGATGAAAAACTGTTTTTT. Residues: CASSGLGQGDEKLFF.